This TCR delta chain comes out of a study of Vδ1+ human thymocytes. Study conclusions and caveats: Highly polyclonal TRG and TRD repertoires with Gaussian CDR3 length distributions appeared in thymus.

The CDR3 is made up of 26 amino acids. The V gene's germline CDR1 is TSWWSYY and CDR2 QGS. With 0 bases clipped from V and 0 bases from J, the junction kept 31 bases outside the gene matches. The template was reverse-transcribed extracted RNA. CDR3 amplicons came from multiplex PCR with pooled V-gene forward and constant-region reverse primers. TCRdb re-called the multiplex PCR reads through CATT. The sample shows just under 55,000 delta-chain clones, roughly 15% of them seen only once. On this clone itself: Its antigen remains unknown.

This receptor was taken from a boy under two years old who had congenital heart surgery. Sequenced sample: Vdelta1+ gamma-delta thymocytes from the thymus. Subset reported: FACS-sorted CD3+ TCRalphabeta- TCRVdelta1+ TCRVdelta2- thymocytes. This chain connects TRDV1 to TRDJ1; 10 nucleotides match TRDD3. The CDR3 nucleotides read TGTGCTCTTGGGGAACTTACCTCCTACAACCCCCCAACCCCCTGGGGGATATTGGGATACACCGATAAACTCATCTTT. Its protein is CALGELTSYNPPTPWGILGYTDKLIF.